A single sample gave rise to the 12 T cell receptor beta chains below, sequenced in a study of cytomegalovirus exposure and HLA in healthy donors. 13 Jbeta primers and 60 Vbeta primers were used for the PCR. Clones were read by immunoSEQ multiplex PCR, and TCRdb kept only the in-frame ones, dropping some. The sample holds 100,000 to 150,000 clones, roughly 71% seen once. The specimen sequenced was PBMCs. The receptor set was obtained from a woman aged 45-59 years in good health and CMV-seropositive.

CDR3: CASSLEDGLGGTNEKLFF. The CDR3 DNA is TGTGCCAGCAGCTTAGAGGACGGCTTAGGAGGAACTAATGAAAAACTGTTTTTT. This chain links TRBV7-8 with TRBJ1-4; D gene uncertain. The CDR3 loop spans 18 amino acids. V was pared by 1 base and J by 1 base, with 16 bases between. Germline CDR1 SGHVS, CDR2 FQNEAQ. Drawing the rest from reference TRBV7-8 and TRBJ1-4, the complete variable domain is GAGVSQSPRYKVAKRGQDVALRCDPISGHVSLFWYQQALGQGPEFLTYFQNEAQLDKSGLPSDRFFAERPEGSVSTLKIQRTQQEDSAVYLCASSLEDGLGGTNEKLFFGSGTQLSVL.

J is TRBJ2-1 and V is TRBV19; possibly TRBD2 for D (7 bases). Per the germline V gene, CDR1 is LNHDA and CDR2 is SQIVND (reference sequence). The V end lost 3 bases, the J end lost 9 bases, and 21 bases lay between the germline ends. The length of the CDR3 is 16 residues. The CDR3 region is CASSMPPRWGGGEQFF. In DNA, the CDR3 is TGTGCCAGTAGTATGCCCCCCCGGTGGGGGGGCGGTGAGCAGTTCTTC.

The chain combines TRBV7-9 with TRBJ1-2; weak D call: TRBD1 (6 bases). V was pared by 3 bases and J by 4 bases, with 18 bases between. The CDR3 is made up of 16 amino acids. Germline loops: CDR1 SEHNR, CDR2 FQNEAQ (reference sequence). CDR3 nucleotides: TGTGCCAGCAGCTTGGGGGTTGGGACACTCCTCTATGGCTACACCTTC. Its translation is CASSLGVGTLLYGYTF.

The V and J genes are TRBV2 and TRBJ2-3; 8 positions match TRBD1. Germline V gene sequence: CDR1 SNHLY, CDR2 FYNNEI. The CDR3 loop spans 14 amino acids. With V trimmed by 5 bases and J by 4 bases, 5 bases remained unmatched. The chain's CDR3 is CASSIQGGADTQYF. The CDR3, as DNA: TGTGCCAGCAGTATACAGGGGGGTGCAGATACGCAGTATTTT. Variable domain in full (rest from reference TRBV2 and TRBJ2-3): EPEVTQTPSHQVTQMGQEVILRCVPISNHLYFYWYRQILGQKVEFLVSFYNNEISEKSEIFDDQFSVERPDGSNFTLKIRSTKLEDSAMYFCASSIQGGADTQYFGPGTRLTVL.

Note on this clone: The junction does not match germline at one end; this may be a read error. The chain carries TRBV7-9 and TRBJ2-5, with TRBD1 identical over 11 bases. Per germline, CDR1 SEHNR and CDR2 FQNEAQ (reference sequence). The CDR3 extends over 17 amino acids. The CDR3 loop reads CSSSLILGQGGGETQYF. Here the CDR3 DNA reads TGTTCCAGCAGCTTAATATTGGGACAGGGGGGGGGAGAGACCCAGTACTTC.

The rearrangement joins TRBV27 to TRBJ1-2; 8 bases fit TRBD1. Germline V CDR1 and CDR2: MNHEY, SMNVEV (reference sequence). CDR3 length: 12 residues. The V and J ends lost 6 bases and 3 bases, in that order; junction bases with no gene match: 0. CDR3 region: CASRGQDYGYTF. For the CDR3, the DNA is TGTGCCAGCAGGGGACAGGACTATGGCTACACCTTC.

The rearrangement uses TRBV6-5 and TRBJ1-5; D unresolved. Germline V gene lookup returns CDR1 MNHEY and CDR2 SVGAGI. Trimming took 5 bases from V and 0 from J, leaving 5 bases between them. The CDR3 has 13 amino acids. The CDR3 DNA reads as TGTGCCAGCAGTGACAATAGCAATCAGCCCCAGCATTTT. It specifies CASSDNSNQPQHF.

The chain uses TRBV9 and TRBJ2-3; D gene ambiguous. The V gene lost 1 base and the J gene lost 1 base, with 10 bases spanning the gap. The CDR3 is made up of 15 amino acids. Germline CDR1 and CDR2: SGDLS and YYNGEE. CDR3 DNA sequence: TGTGCCAGCAGCGTATCACACGATGGCACAGATACGCAGTATTTT. Amino acids: CASSVSHDGTDTQYF.

Only a few counts were recorded for this clone. The gene calls are TRBV25-1 and TRBJ1-2; 7 nucleotides agree with TRBD1. With 4 bases clipped from V and 1 base from J, the junction kept 9 bases outside the gene matches. Germline V gene lookup returns CDR1 MGHDK and CDR2 SYGVNS. This CDR3 has 16 amino acids. The CDR3 nucleotides read TGTGCCAGCAGTGCAACCGGGACAGCAATTAACTATGGCTACACCTTC. Protein: CASSATGTAINYGYTF.

The V and J genes are TRBV5-6 and TRBJ1-2; D unclear. The CDR3 has 15 amino acids. V lost 4 bases and J lost 0, with 13 bases in between. Germline CDR1 SGHDT, CDR2 YYEEEE. CDR3 nucleotide sequence: TGTGCCAGCAGCGAAGCCTTGACACCTAACTATGGCTACACCTTC. Amino acids: CASSEALTPNYGYTF.

The CDR3, as DNA: TGCGCCAGCAGCCAGGGGGCTATTGGGGGCGGTGACTATGGCTACACCTTC. Translation gives CASSQGAIGGGDYGYTF. V usage is TRBV4-1 and J usage is TRBJ1-2, with a tentative D call TRBD1 (6 bases). This CDR3 comprises 17 residues. V lost 3 bases, J lost 3 bases, and 20 bases lay in between. Germline V gives CDR1 MGHRA, CDR2 YSYEKL.

The chain combines TRBV4-3 with TRBJ2-2; 7 bases fit TRBD2. The trim removed 1 base at V and 1 base at J, leaving 0 bases unmatched. This CDR3 has 15 residues. The germline CDR1 and CDR2 sequences are LGHNA and YSLEER. The CDR3 nucleotides read TGCGCCAGCAGCCAAGCGGGGGGGAACACCGGGGAGCTGTTTTTT. It yields the protein CASSQAGGNTGELFF.